The TCR beta chain described here comes from a study of T-cell memory formation after mild COVID-19. General study results and limits: There was no confirmation that second-wave clones peaking on day 37 were SARS-CoV-2 specific. Contracting clones, day 15 to 85, had balanced CD4/CD8, and later expanders favored CD4+.

Worth noting for this clonotype: As yet, its antigen is unknown.

The CDR3 totals 14 residues. Germline CDR1 is SGHRS and CDR2 is YFSETQ. The ends were cut back, 4 bases at V and 3 bases at J, with 13 bases in the middle. cDNA libraries for TCR alpha and TCR beta, carrying sample barcodes and UMIs, came from 5'RACE with constant-segment primers. MiXCR, applied by TCRdb to the 5' RACE reads, yields one record per CDR3 protein. In the table there are 540,000 or so distinct CDR3 sequences, about 20% of which are singletons. The V gene is TRBV5-1, the J gene TRBJ1-2; D is uncertain. This sequence originates from an adult woman who had mild COVID-19 (a few samples of this study predate the infection). Cell type and time point are not known. Material for sequencing was PBMCs or a T cell subset sorted from them (not recorded which). For the CDR3, the DNA is TGCGCCAGCAGCAGGGATGGCGAAGACTATGGCTACACCTTC. Translating gives CASSRDGEDYGYTF.